One and the same sample provided the 29 T cell receptor beta chains below, sequenced in a study of technical replicates of blood from several donors. TCRdb keeps only in-frame clones here, not all; method: immunoSEQ multiplex PCR. The table shows some 62,000 clones, with around 87% occurring only once. Sequenced sample: PBMCs. The receptor source for this set is a human donor in good health. Some clones in this sample may be carry-over from other donors' samples.

V and J are TRBV19 and TRBJ1-1; D uncertain. The ends were cut back, 5 bases at V and 4 bases at J, with 11 bases in the middle. This CDR3 is built from 13 residues. The V gene's germline CDR1 is LNHDA and CDR2 SQIVND (reference sequence). CDR3 region: CASSGRATTEAFF. The CDR3 coding sequence is TGTGCCAGTAGTGGGAGGGCAACCACTGAAGCTTTCTTT.

The genes are TRBV5-8 and TRBJ2-7; 7 positions match TRBD1. Trimming took 1 base from V and 3 from J; bases not matched to a gene: 4. Germline V lookup: CDR1 SGHTS, CDR2 YDEGEE. CDR3 length: 14 residues. CDR3 loop: CASSLSGQSYEQYF. The CDR3 region has the DNA TGTGCCAGCAGCTTGTCGGGACAGAGCTACGAGCAGTACTTC.

The J gene is TRBJ1-2, the V gene TRBV4-3, with D possibly being TRBD1 (6 bases). Trimming took off 4 bases at V and 2 bases at J, with 14 bases between the two ends. This CDR3 is built from 15 residues. Per the germline V gene, CDR1 is LGHNA and CDR2 is YSLEER. The CDR3 nucleotides are TGCGCCAGCAGCCTAGAAGACAGGCCCAACTATGGCTACACCTTC. Its protein product is CASSLEDRPNYGYTF.

This clone was counted between two and nine times. This clone may be a read error of a much larger clone one base away. At the DNA level, this CDR3 is encoded by other sequences in the same sample as well. This sequence joins TRBV5-1 and TRBJ2-1; 10 bases are shared with TRBD2. J was trimmed by 4 bases and V by 3 bases; bases with no gene match: 1. Looked up from germline, CDR1 is SGHRS and CDR2 is YFSETQ. The CDR3 runs to 14 residues. The CDR3 spells CASSSSGGYNEQFF. The CDR3 nucleotides are TGCGCCAGCAGCTCTAGCGGGGGTTACAATGAGCAGTTCTTC.

This chain's CDR3 is CASSPTSGGAYEQYF. The CDR3 bases are TGTGCCAGCTCACCGACTAGCGGGGGGGCCTACGAGCAGTACTTC. The J gene is TRBJ2-7, the V gene TRBV18; 14 bases are shared with TRBD2. V lost 3 bases to trimming and J lost 2 bases; unmatched junction nucleotides: 0. Germline values: CDR1 KGHSH, CDR2 LQKENI. The CDR3 has 15 amino acids.

The table lists this clone with a few counts. The chain couples TRBV5-6 to TRBJ1-6; the match to TRBD1 covers 9 bases. The junction had 8 bases not matched to a gene; V was cut back by 3 bases and J by 7 bases. This CDR3 region has 16 residues. Germline V lookup: CDR1 SGHDT, CDR2 YYEEEE. CDR3 DNA sequence: TGTGCCAGCAGCTCGGGGACAGGGAGGTGGAATTCACCCCTCCACTTT. It specifies CASSSGTGRWNSPLHF.

The chain joins TRBV9 to TRBJ2-3, with D unresolved. Germline V lookup: CDR1 SGDLS, CDR2 YYNGEE. The CDR3 is 15 amino acids. The V end lost 0 bases, the J end lost 0 bases, and 8 bases lay between the germline ends. The CDR3 DNA is TGTGCCAGCAGCGTAGATGTCAGGAGCACAGATACGCAGTATTTT. As protein: CASSVDVRSTDTQYF.

The gene calls are TRBV5-4 and TRBJ2-3, with D possibly matching TRBD2 (6 bases). The V and J ends lost 2 bases and 6 bases respectively, with 16 bases between them. This CDR3 spans 15 amino acids. In germline, CDR1 is SGHNT, CDR2 YYREEE (reference sequence). The CDR3 loop is CASSFRETLGDTQYF. CDR3 in DNA: TGTGCCAGCAGCTTTCGGGAGACGCTGGGGGATACGCAGTATTTT.

The chain recombines TRBV15 with TRBJ2-3; D might be TRBD1 (5 bases). The CDR3 is 13 amino acids. Germline V gene sequence: CDR1 LNHNV, CDR2 YYDKDF (reference sequence). V lost 5 bases and J 2 bases, leaving 8 bases between the germline ends. The DNA of the CDR3 is TGTGCCACCAGCCTAGGGGACACAGATACGCAGTATTTT. This sequence encodes CATSLGDTDTQYF.

J is TRBJ2-3 and V is TRBV18; D not certain. Germline V gives CDR1 KGHSH, CDR2 LQKENI. V shed 2 bases and J shed 3 bases, with 9 bases lying between them. The CDR3 spans 14 residues. For the CDR3, the DNA is TGTGCCAGCTCACCAACATCCACGACAGATACGCAGTATTTT. Its translation: CASSPTSTTDTQYF.

The chain combines TRBV30 with TRBJ2-3, with 9 bases fitting TRBD2. This CDR3 region has 15 residues. Germline V gene lookup returns CDR1 GTSNPN and CDR2 SVGIG (reference sequence). With 2 bases clipped from V and 6 bases from J, the junction kept 9 bases outside the gene matches. DNA of the CDR3: TGTGCCTGGAGTCTGGCGGGAGGGCCCAGGGATACGCAGTATTTT. This sequence encodes CAWSLAGGPRDTQYF. The variable domain in full, with the rest retrieved from reference TRBV30 and TRBJ2-3, is SQTIHQWPATLVQPVGSPLSLECTVEGTSNPNLYWYRQAAGRGLQLLFYSVGIGQISSEVPQNLSASRPQDRQFILSSKKLLLSDSGFYLCAWSLAGGPRDTQYFGPGTRLTVL.

The CDR3 region is CASSSVPGSNYSPLHF. As DNA, the CDR3 is TGTGCCAGCAGCTCCGTACCGGGATCTAATTATTCACCCCTCCACTTT. V usage is TRBV11-2 and J usage is TRBJ1-6; unclear D gene. V lost 4 bases and J lost 8, with 18 bases in between. This CDR3 has 16 amino acids. Germline assignment: CDR1 SGHAT and CDR2 FQNNGV. Supplemented by reference TRBV11-2 and TRBJ1-6, the full variable domain reads EAGVAQSPRYKIIEKRQSVAFWCNPISGHATLYWYQQILGQGPKLLIQFQNNGVVDDSQLPKDRFSAERLKGVDSTLKIQPAKLEDSAVYLCASSSVPGSNYSPLHFGNGTRLTVT.

The gene calls are TRBV13 and TRBJ2-2; 8 bases match TRBD1. The germline gives CDR1 PRHDT, CDR2 FYEKMQ (reference sequence). J lost 4 bases, V lost 5 bases, and 6 bases had no gene match. The CDR3 runs to 15 residues. The CDR3 reads CASSPGQGSTGELFF. The CDR3 nucleotides read TGTGCCAGCAGCCCCGGACAGGGCAGCACCGGGGAGCTGTTTTTT.

V gene TRBV4-1 combines with J gene TRBJ2-2; TRBD2 agrees at 10 bases. The CDR3 covers 16 residues. Trimming removed 5 bases from V and 2 bases from J; junction bases left unmatched: 5. CDR1 is MGHRA and CDR2 is YSYEKL in the germline V gene. CDR3 protein: CASSSRTSGNTGELFF. CDR3 DNA: TGCGCCAGCAGCTCCCGGACTAGCGGTAACACCGGGGAGCTGTTTTTT.

The rearrangement uses TRBV4-1 and TRBJ1-2; 8 bases match TRBD1. This CDR3 comprises 14 residues. V lost 4 bases to trimming and J lost 6 bases; unmatched junction nucleotides: 7. Germline CDR1 MGHRA, CDR2 YSYEKL. CDR3 coding DNA: TGCGCCAGCAGCCTTGGACAGGGTTCTGATGGCTACACCTTC. This sequence encodes CASSLGQGSDGYTF.

This chain connects TRBV5-1 to TRBJ2-3; tentatively, D is TRBD1 (6 bases). The CDR3 spans 15 residues. Germline CDR1 and CDR2: SGHRS and YFSETQ. Trimming removed 4 bases from V and 0 bases from J, with 12 bases in between. The CDR3 spells CASSPSRGSTDTQYF. CDR3 DNA sequence: TGCGCCAGCAGCCCATCCAGGGGTAGCACAGATACGCAGTATTTT.

Comment on this clone: Additional DNA sequences in this sample encode the identical CDR3. This sequence joins TRBV7-9 and TRBJ2-1, with a possible D match to TRBD1 (6 bases). The CDR3 is 15 amino acids. Trimming took 5 bases from V and 0 from J, leaving 11 bases between them. Germline values: CDR1 SEHNR, CDR2 FQNEAQ (reference sequence). CDR3 coding DNA: TGTGCCAGCAGCCTACAGGGCAGCTCCTACAATGAGCAGTTCTTC. Protein sequence: CASSLQGSSYNEQFF.

The rearrangement uses TRBV6-1 and TRBJ1-1, with 7 bases aligning to TRBD1. Trimming cost V 4 bases and J 5 bases; bases outside gene matches: 4. CDR3 length: 13 residues. From germline, CDR1 is MNHNS and CDR2 SASEGT. The CDR3 DNA is TGTGCCAGCAGTGGACAGGGAAGAACTGAAGCTTTCTTT. It yields the protein CASSGQGRTEAFF.

The chain combines TRBV19 with TRBJ1-2, with D possibly TRBD1 on 6 matching bases. The CDR3 is made up of 15 amino acids. Germline V CDR1 and CDR2: LNHDA, SQIVND (reference sequence). The V gene lost 1 base and the J gene lost 2 bases, with 11 bases spanning the gap. CDR3 coding DNA: TGTGCCAGTAGTATAGTAGCAGGGGAGAACTATGGCTACACCTTC. Translated, it gives CASSIVAGENYGYTF.

This sequence joins TRBV6-7 and TRBJ1-5, with 7 positions matching TRBD1. TRBV6-7 is an ORF for which the function is uncertain. J gave up 5 bases and V 4 bases, and 8 bases lay outside the gene matches. The CDR3 has 15 amino acids. The CDR3 here is CASSFSGTADQPQHF. CDR3 in DNA: TGTGCCAGCAGTTTCTCCGGGACAGCAGATCAGCCCCAGCATTTT.

The chain joins TRBV5-6 to TRBJ2-5; 7 bases map to TRBD2. CDR1 and CDR2 from the germline V gene are SGHDT and YYEEEE. This CDR3 region has 15 residues. After removal of 4 bases from V and 2 bases from J, the junction contained 8 bases not matched to a gene. The CDR3 here is CASSLGSGVQETQYF. The CDR3 nucleotides read TGTGCCAGCAGCCTCGGAAGCGGGGTTCAAGAGACCCAGTACTTC.

This clone was found a few times. CDR3 residues: CASSPPGRGTEAFF. In DNA, the CDR3 is TGTGCCAGCTCACCACCGGGGAGAGGCACTGAAGCTTTCTTT. This sequence joins TRBV18 and TRBJ1-1; D is ambiguous. There are 14 residues in the CDR3. The V gene lost 0 bases and the J gene lost 4 bases, with 9 bases spanning the gap. CDR1 and CDR2 from the germline V gene are KGHSH and LQKENI.

The chain is built from TRBV11-2 and TRBJ1-4; D might be TRBD1 (5 bases). Trimming removed 5 bases at V and 2 bases at J, with 24 bases between. CDR3 length equals 19 residues. Germline lookup yields CDR1 SGHAT and CDR2 FQNNGV. The CDR3 spells CASSLSSGRWGDTNEKLFF. As DNA, the CDR3 is TGTGCCAGCAGCCTAAGTTCTGGCAGGTGGGGCGATACTAATGAAAAACTGTTTTTT. Together with reference TRBV11-2 and TRBJ1-4, the CDR3 gives the full variable domain: EAGVAQSPRYKIIEKRQSVAFWCNPISGHATLYWYQQILGQGPKLLIQFQNNGVVDDSQLPKDRFSAERLKGVDSTLKIQPAKLEDSAVYLCASSLSSGRWGDTNEKLFFGSGTQLSVL.

The chain joins TRBV10-3 to TRBJ2-3; 8 bases are shared with TRBD2. The trim removed 10 bases at V and 4 bases at J, leaving 13 bases unmatched. The CDR3 has 15 residues. CDR1 ENHRY and CDR2 SYGVKD come from the germline V gene. CDR3 amino acids: CATHYSGEWADTQYF. The CDR3 nucleotides read TGTGCCACCCACTATAGCGGGGAGTGGGCAGATACGCAGTATTTT.

The chain recombines TRBV4-3 with TRBJ1-2; 10 positions match TRBD1. CDR3 length: 14 residues. Germline trimming cut 1 base from V and 8 bases from J; bases unmatched to any gene: 4. CDR1 LGHNA and CDR2 YSLEER come from the germline V gene. CDR3 in amino acids: CASSQGQGAEGYTF. CDR3 coding DNA: TGCGCCAGCAGCCAAGGACAGGGGGCGGAAGGCTACACCTTC.

This clone was picked up one time. The chain uses TRBV5-1 and TRBJ2-4; 7 positions agree with TRBD1. CDR3 size: 15 residues. Germline CDR1 SGHRS, CDR2 YFSETQ. With V trimmed by 5 bases and J by 1 base, 6 bases remained unmatched. The DNA of the CDR3 is TGCGCCAGCAGTGGAACAGGGGATGCCAAAAACATTCAGTACTTC. It encodes CASSGTGDAKNIQYF.

J is TRBJ1-4 and V is TRBV2, with D possibly matching TRBD1 (6 bases). Trimming cost V 1 base and J 7 bases, with 10 bases left between them. Germline CDR1 reads SNHLY; CDR2 reads FYNNEI. The CDR3 sequence is 14 residues long. The CDR3 region is CASSEDQGFEKLFF. For the CDR3, the DNA is TGTGCCAGCAGTGAAGACCAGGGGTTTGAAAAACTGTTTTTT.

Written as DNA, the CDR3 is TGTGCCAGCGGGGACAGGCGGAACACTGAAGCTTTCTTT. Protein product: CASGDRRNTEAFF. The V and J genes are TRBV5-6 and TRBJ1-1; TRBD1 aligns across 8 bases. The CDR3 contains 13 residues. CDR1 and CDR2 (germline): SGHDT, YYEEEE. Trimming at V came to 7 bases and at J to 1 base, leaving 3 bases not matched to a gene.

The chain recombines TRBV7-2 with TRBJ2-4; unclear D gene. CDR3 length: 13 amino acids. Germline V lookup: CDR1 SGHTA, CDR2 FQGNSA. V was trimmed by 1 base and J by 9 bases, leaving 10 bases between them. In nucleotides, the CDR3 is TGTGCCAGCAGCTTAGACTCGCCGGGCATTCAGTACTTC. Translated, it gives CASSLDSPGIQYF.